This TCR beta chain was captured by sequencing in a study of identical twins. The CDR3 length is 14 residues. V shed 3 bases and J shed 0 bases, with 12 bases lying between them. In germline, CDR1 is DFQATT, CDR2 SNEGSKA (reference sequence). Template switching introduced a universal primer site, and the cDNA bore unique molecular identifiers. TCRdb itself ran the 5' RACE reads through MiXCR, one entry per CDR3 protein. The sample lists about 660,000 distinct CDR3 sequences, roughly 8% occurring once. The same data also contributed to another study, on yellow fever vaccine responses in identical twins.

This receptor was identified in a woman aged 18 to 35 in good health. The J gene is TRBJ2-7, the V gene TRBV20-1; a possible D gene is TRBD2 (6 bases). Sequencing was performed on PBMCs. The CDR3 loop is CSASPAGISYEQYF. CDR3 DNA: TGCAGTGCTAGTCCAGCGGGCATCTCCTACGAGCAGTACTTC.